This T cell receptor (beta chain) was recovered during a study of shared clonotypes between healthy human individuals. The data were produced by immunoSEQ multiplex PCR, yet TCRdb's version contains in-frame clones alone and is incomplete. This sample has over 1.5 million clones; under 99% occur once, and the top ten carry roughly 0.45%. Germline V gene sequence: CDR1 MGHRA, CDR2 YSYEKL. The V gene lost 4 bases and the J gene lost 8 bases, with 6 bases spanning the gap. The CDR3 has 11 residues. The chain combines TRBV4-1 with TRBJ2-1; perhaps TRBD1 as D (5 bases). Material for sequencing was naive CD4+ T cells sorted from blood. Specified subset: CD45RA+ positively selected. The TCR was taken from a man aged 25 to 45 in good health. The CDR3 DNA follows: TGCGCCAGCAGCCTAGGGGATGAGCAGTTCTTC. This codes for CASSLGDEQFF.